This T cell receptor beta chain came from a study of regulatory T cells in long-lasting Graves disease (dated by TCRdb to the early 2020s). For the wider study: To count as having persistent Graves' disease, a patient had to have received antithyroid drug treatment for over 5 years with TSH receptor autoantibodies remaining persistently positive. The study was conducted in China and was registered as a clinical trial. Persistent Graves' disease patients in the clinical cohort had taken antithyroid drugs for roughly 10 years on average. This study used TCR sequencing and RNA sequencing of peripheral blood to compare persistent Graves' disease patients against newly diagnosed Graves' disease patients. A total of roughly 35 samples underwent TCR sequencing, from around 13 patients with persistent Graves' disease and 20 or so patients with newly diagnosed Graves' disease.

At least ten counts were recorded for this clonotype. Its target antigen remains unknown. No quality values exist for individual bases; no much larger clone is one base distant. The library relied on multiplex PCR. Sequenced using an Illumina HiSeq 4000. TCR beta libraries were built with iRepertoire HTBI primers and Arm-PCR amplification of CDR3 regions. PCR products were gel purified before sequencing. The published analysis was carried out like this. A total of 62 TRBV and some 13 TRBJ segments were identified across samples and were used for gene usage analysis of CDR3 amino acid clonotypes. Filtered high-quality paired reads were merged into contigs using COPE and FqMerger. BLAST was used to align contigs to the IMGT TRBV, TRBD and TRBJ reference genes, and CDR3 was defined following IMGT. Clonotypes above 0.1% frequency were classified as highly expanded clones. Shannon entropy served as the measure of repertoire diversity, while the Gini coefficient captured V-J evenness. Clonotypes shared by more than one individual were considered public. TCRdb's own reprocessing of the public reads used fastp at Q25 and MiXCR and kept productive beta chains. All rows with the same CDR3 protein become a single entry with the most common DNA and genes. TCRdb assigned the V and J calls; the authors' analysis was not used. The table for this sample lists about 470,000 distinct CDR3 sequences; less than 25% of them were counted only once. Less than 9% of the sample is held by the ten biggest clonotypes.

The CDR3 contains 11 residues, cysteine and phenylalanine counted. Just CDR3 DNA is preserved here, 33 bases in frame from base 1. Taken from the germline V gene, the CDR1 and CDR2 loops are SGHAT and FQNNGV. Trimming takes 5 bases from V and 10 bases from J, and the germline ends sit 11 bases apart. The time point label here, explained by the study, means: persistent/refractory GD, antithyroid drugs over 5 years with positive TRAb. RNA was extracted from PBMCs in TRIzol for both TCR sequencing and RNA sequencing. The diagnosis of Graves' disease followed American Thyroid Association guidelines. The patients came from an endocrinology department in Xi'an, China. Each patient gave around 9.2 milliliters of peripheral blood, collected in an EDTA anticoagulant tube. Ficoll Paque Plus density gradient separation was used to isolate PBMCs, and no further T cell sorting was done. RNA quality was checked with an Agilent 2100 Bioanalyzer and agarose gel, and concentration with a NanoDrop 2000.

Beyond this particular receptor, the publication reports: Compared with newly diagnosed patients, persistent Graves' disease patients had lower TCR Shannon entropy and fewer highly expanded clones, which suggests clonal expansion. Persistent disease showed preferential use of TRBV28, TRBJ1-2 and TRBJ2-5, whereas newly diagnosed disease favored TRBV20-1 and TRBJ2-1. The authors noted that the small sample size was a limitation that may lower accuracy. A larger number of public clonotypes was shared among persistent patients (around 2,500) than among newly diagnosed patients (about 990). The study examined only peripheral blood because the primary lesion, thyroid tissue, could not be accessed. Only the TCR beta chain was sequenced and analyzed.

The sequence joins TRBV11-2 to TRBJ1-1; the best D guess is TRBD1, with 6 bases matching. The input for sequencing was peripheral blood mononuclear cells (PBMCs), taken when the disease was refractory, from a patient treated with antithyroid drugs. The source of this sequence is a female donor with Graves disease. CDR3 reads: CASSTGIRAFF. The DNA sequence reads TGTGCCAGCAGCACAGGGATCCGAGCTTTCTTT.